This T cell receptor (beta chain) was recovered during a study of control samples from healthy donors and cancer patients. CDR3 size: 15 residues. The germline CDR1 and CDR2 sequences are SGHRS and YFSETQ. V was cut by 0 bases and J by 2 bases, with 10 bases left in between. The protocol was immunoSEQ multiplex PCR, while the TCRdb copy is restricted to in-frame clones and leaves out a portion. This table holds around 150,000 clones, 95% to 96% found once. Sequencing used blood. This TCR came from a woman aged 25-40 years in good health. This chain links TRBV5-1 with TRBJ2-3; D is unresolved. CDR3 in amino acids: CASSLVGGSTDTQYF. CDR3 DNA: TGCGCCAGCAGCTTGGTGGGCGGTTCCACAGATACGCAGTATTTT.